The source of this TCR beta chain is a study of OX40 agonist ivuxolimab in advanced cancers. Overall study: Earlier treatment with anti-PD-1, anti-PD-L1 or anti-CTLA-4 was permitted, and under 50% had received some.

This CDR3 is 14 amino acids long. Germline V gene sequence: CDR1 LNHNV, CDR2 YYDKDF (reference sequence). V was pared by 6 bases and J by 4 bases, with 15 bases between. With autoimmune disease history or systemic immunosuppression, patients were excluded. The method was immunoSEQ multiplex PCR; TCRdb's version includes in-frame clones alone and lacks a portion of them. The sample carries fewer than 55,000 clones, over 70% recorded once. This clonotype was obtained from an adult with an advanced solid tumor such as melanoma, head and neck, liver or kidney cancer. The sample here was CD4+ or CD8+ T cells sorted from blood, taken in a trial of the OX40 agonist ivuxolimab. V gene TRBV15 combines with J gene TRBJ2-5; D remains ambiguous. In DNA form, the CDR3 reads TGTGCCACCAGTATTTCCCCCTTGAGAGAGACCCAGTACTTC. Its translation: CATSISPLRETQYF.